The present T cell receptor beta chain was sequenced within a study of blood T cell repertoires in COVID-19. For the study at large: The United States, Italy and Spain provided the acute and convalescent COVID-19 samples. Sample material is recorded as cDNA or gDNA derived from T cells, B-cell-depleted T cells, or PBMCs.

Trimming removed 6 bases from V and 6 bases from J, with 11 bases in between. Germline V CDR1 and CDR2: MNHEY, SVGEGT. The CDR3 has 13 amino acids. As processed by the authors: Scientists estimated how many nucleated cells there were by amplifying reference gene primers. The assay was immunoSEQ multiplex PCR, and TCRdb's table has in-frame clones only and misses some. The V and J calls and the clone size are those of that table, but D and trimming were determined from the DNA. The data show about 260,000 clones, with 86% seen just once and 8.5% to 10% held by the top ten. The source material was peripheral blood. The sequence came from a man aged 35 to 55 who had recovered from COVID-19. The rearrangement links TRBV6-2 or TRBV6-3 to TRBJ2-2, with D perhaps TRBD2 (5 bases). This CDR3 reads CASSPDYSGELFF. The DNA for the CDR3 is TGTGCCAGCAGCCCCGACTATTCCGGGGAGCTGTTTTTT.